This T cell receptor (beta chain) derives from a study of shared clonotypes between healthy human individuals. Germline CDR1 SGHRS, CDR2 YFSETQ. CDR3 length: 13 residues. The V and J ends lost 5 bases and 4 bases respectively, with 9 bases between them. Here immunoSEQ multiplex PCR was the method, and the copy in TCRdb shows in-frame clones only, minus some. The sample comprises about 2.4 million clones, more than 80% of which are singletons, and 0.11% to 0.15% rests with the top ten. The chain recombines TRBV5-1 with TRBJ2-2; the D is unclear. Sequencing was done on a sample of naive CD4+ T cells sorted from blood. Subset: CD45RA+ positively selected. This receptor was taken from a man between 18 and 35 years old in good health. CDR3 sequence: CASRASFTGELFF. The CDR3 DNA sequence: TGCGCCAGCAGGGCTAGTTTCACCGGGGAGCTGTTTTTT. Full variable domain (missing parts from reference TRBV5-1 and TRBJ2-2): KAGVTQTPRYLIKTRGQQVTLSCSPISGHRSVSWYQQTPGQGLQFLFEYFSETQRNKGNFPGRFSGRQFSNSRSEMNVSTLELGDSALYLCASRASFTGELFFGEGSRLTVL.